The 3 T cell receptor beta chains below come from one sample, sequenced in a study of blood T cell repertoires in COVID-19. Using immunoSEQ multiplex PCR, the repertoire was profiled, and TCRdb retains in-frame clones only, with some absent. Of about 89,000 clones listed, 75% to 90% are singletons. Specimen: peripheral blood. The receptors were gathered from a woman older than 75 with acute or convalescent COVID-19.

The V and J genes are TRBV7-9 and TRBJ1-1; possibly TRBD1 for D (5 bases). V was cut by 5 bases and J by 5 bases, with 15 bases left in between. Germline-derived CDR1 and CDR2 are SEHNR and FQNEAQ (reference sequence). The CDR3 runs to 14 residues. The CDR3 here is CASSPMRGGTEAFF. For the CDR3, the DNA is TGTGCCAGCAGCCCAATGAGGGGAGGGACTGAAGCTTTCTTT. The whole variable domain, filled in from reference TRBV7-9 and TRBJ1-1, reads DTGVSQNPRHKITKRGQNVTFRCDPISEHNRLYWYRQTLGQGPEFLTYFQNEAQLEKSRLLSDRFSAERPKGSFSTLEIQRTEQGDSAMYLCASSPMRGGTEAFFGQGTRLTVV.

The chain employs TRBV9 and TRBJ1-1; no definite D call. V shed 0 bases and J shed 6 bases, with 12 bases lying between them. This CDR3 is 14 amino acids long. From germline, CDR1 is SGDLS and CDR2 YYNGEE. CDR3 DNA: TGTGCCAGCAGCGTAGCAATGATGCGATCTGAAGCTTTCTTT. Protein product: CASSVAMMRSEAFF.

The chain joins TRBV5-1 to TRBJ2-5, with TRBD1 identical over 7 bases. The CDR3 runs 13 residues. Germline values: CDR1 SGHRS, CDR2 YFSETQ. The junction had 3 bases not matched to a gene; V was cut back by 6 bases and J by 1 base. CDR3 loop: CASTWTGQETQYF. CDR3 nucleotide sequence: TGCGCCAGCACGTGGACAGGCCAAGAGACCCAGTACTTC.